This T cell receptor beta chain is from a study of beta chain features in type 1 diabetes. Study-wide points: People with Type 1 diabetes carried modestly yet significantly shorter TCRB CDR3s in all four CD4+ subsets.

Expressed TCRB transcripts were sequenced, since all the RNA that had been isolated was reverse transcribed. Here immunoSEQ multiplex PCR was the method, and the copy in TCRdb shows in-frame clones only, minus some. This table holds about 340,000 clones, roughly 14% found once. This clone turned up a few times. The antigen remains unidentified. This TCR was sampled from a woman aged 18-29 years with type 1 diabetes. Material: naive CD4+ T cells from blood.

Here the CDR3 reads CSVDRGVQETQYF. The DNA for the CDR3 is TGCAGCGTGGACAGGGGGGTCCAAGAGACCCAGTACTTC. The rearrangement links TRBV29-1 to TRBJ2-5; 10 nucleotides match TRBD1. The CDR3 length is 13 residues. V dropped 6 bases and J dropped 1; count of bases not matched to a gene: 2. Germline V gene sequence: CDR1 SQVTM, CDR2 ANQGSEA.